Here is one T cell receptor beta chain with its context. The antigen is not known. This record belongs to a study of cytomegalovirus exposure and HLA in healthy donors. Study-wide results and limits: Analysis performed later found 15,000 or so TCR beta sequences associated with HLA alleles at 0.05 false discovery rate. CMV serostatus was the sole immune exposure information available.

This CDR3 has 15 amino acids. V lost 6 bases, J lost 5 bases, and 16 bases lay in between. The V gene's germline CDR1 is LNHDA and CDR2 SQIVND (reference sequence). Both 60 Vbeta primers and 13 Jbeta primers went into the PCR. Clones were read by immunoSEQ multiplex PCR, and TCRdb kept only the in-frame ones, dropping some. The sample lists around 190,000 clones, about 90% occurring once. Material for sequencing was PBMCs. The TCR sequence derives from a boy between 2 and 10 years old in good health and CMV-seronegative. This chain uses TRBV19 with TRBJ2-2; D is possibly TRBD2 (5 bases). The CDR3 loop reads CASRRIRAATGELFF. For the CDR3, the DNA is TGTGCCAGTAGGCGAATTCGAGCGGCGACCGGGGAGCTGTTTTTT. The full variable domain, with the rest looked up from reference TRBV19 and TRBJ2-2, is DGGITQSPKYLFRKEGQNVTLSCEQNLNHDAMYWYRQDPGQGLRLIYYSQIVNDFQKGDIAEGYSVSREKKESFPLTVTSAQKNPTAFYLCASRRIRAATGELFFGEGSRLTVL.